Listed below are T cell receptor beta chains from one sample, sequenced in a study of vaccination and CD4 T cells after COVID-19. TCRdb redid the calling of the PCR reads with MiXCR, one entry per CDR3 protein. The sample holds about 36,000 distinct CDR3 sequences; under 45% are singletons and the top ten take 5.8%. Sequenced here: CD4+ T cells from blood, sampled about 7 months after SARS-CoV-2 vaccination. These receptors all stem from a human donor who had recovered from COVID-19. Each CDR3 is given with its conserved first and last residue. Fields, in order: J gene, V gene, clone size, CDR3 protein. Rows may omit the clone size; those that give it use once, few, many or a size class.

TRBJ2-1	TRBV7-2	few	CASSSQGGGYNEQFF
TRBJ1-2	TRBV10-1	few	CASSVPREKNYGYTF
TRBJ2-2	TRBV20-1	NA	CSARSGHLNTGELFF
TRBJ1-2	TRBV28	few	CASSLEANYGYTF
TRBJ2-1	TRBV7-6	NA	CASSLWRESDEQFF
TRBJ2-2	TRBV19	NA	CASSIRAGELFF
TRBJ2-3	TRBV25-1	few	CASSEGSGREADTQYF
TRBJ1-2	TRBV28	few	CASTSMQGSGYTF
TRBJ2-3	TRBV28	few	CASSSDRGLSTDTQYF
TRBJ1-1	TRBV5-4	NA	CASGQGRENTEAFF
TRBJ2-5	TRBV7-2	few	CASSRAQRRETQYF
TRBJ2-2	TRBV7-6	few	CASSYPLDRGRTGELFF
TRBJ2-7	TRBV6-1	NA	CASSALAASSYEQYF
TRBJ2-5	TRBV20-1	medium-sized	CSAKWRGEVETQYF
TRBJ2-7	TRBV5-4	few	CASRAGTVETYEQYF
TRBJ2-5	TRBV19	NA	CASTQTGLAKAETQYF
TRBJ1-5	TRBV7-2	NA	CASSAGREPPQPQHF
TRBJ2-7	TRBV6-1	NA	CASSEAKRESREQYF
TRBJ2-3	TRBV4-1	few	CASSHPLDTQYF
TRBJ1-6	TRBV6-1	few	CASTSDRMNSPLHF
TRBJ2-2	TRBV10-2	NA	CASSVDTGELFF
TRBJ2-1	TRBV27	NA	CASSRQGPYNEQFF
TRBJ2-5	TRBV7-8	NA	CASSFLAGGKETQYF
TRBJ1-2	TRBV4-3	few	CASSHEPAGGFSYGYTF
TRBJ2-3	TRBV5-1	NA	CASQSADTQYF
TRBJ2-3	TRBV19	few	CASNRDTDTQYF
TRBJ2-1	TRBV7-9	few	CASSLLGPHEQFF
TRBJ2-5	TRBV7-6	few	CASSLPTSGEETQYF
TRBJ1-2	TRBV10-3	few	CATKQGADYGYTF
TRBJ2-7	TRBV6-1	NA	CASSENGLVEQYF
TRBJ2-2	TRBV20-1	few	CSATSGIAGELFF
TRBJ2-1	TRBV20-1	NA	CSAPSDWKQFF
TRBJ2-4	TRBV11-1	NA	CASSVARGSKNIQYF
TRBJ2-2	TRBV4-3	NA	CASSQTSGSTGELFF
TRBJ2-3	TRBV2	NA	CASLASGSNTQYF
TRBJ2-7	TRBV20-1	NA	CSATAGTQPYEQYF
TRBJ2-3	TRBV2	NA	CASSETPDTQYF
TRBJ1-4	TRBV20-1	once	CSARGRGNEKLFF
TRBJ2-1	TRBV6-4	few	CASSSRTSSYNEQFF
TRBJ2-7	TRBV10-3	NA	CAISSGRSEQYF
TRBJ2-1	TRBV19	NA	CASSMAGTYNEQFF
TRBJ1-5	TRBV7-8	NA	CASTQTGGLNQPQHF
TRBJ1-2	TRBV28	NA	CASKDRGFYGYTF
TRBJ1-1	TRBV14	NA	CASSRDSLLEAFF
TRBJ2-3	TRBV6-2/TRBV6-3	few	CASSYTMLSTDTQYF
TRBJ1-5	TRBV15	NA	CATSRDGDRAQPQHF
TRBJ1-2	TRBV6-1	few	CASEGNYGYTF
TRBJ2-7	TRBV25-1	NA	CASSGRPSPYEQYF
TRBJ2-7	TRBV20-1	few	CSARVLLSKLTYEQYF
TRBJ2-1	TRBV2	NA	CASSGQGANEQFF
TRBJ1-2	TRBV19	few	CASSIDAYPRGGYTF